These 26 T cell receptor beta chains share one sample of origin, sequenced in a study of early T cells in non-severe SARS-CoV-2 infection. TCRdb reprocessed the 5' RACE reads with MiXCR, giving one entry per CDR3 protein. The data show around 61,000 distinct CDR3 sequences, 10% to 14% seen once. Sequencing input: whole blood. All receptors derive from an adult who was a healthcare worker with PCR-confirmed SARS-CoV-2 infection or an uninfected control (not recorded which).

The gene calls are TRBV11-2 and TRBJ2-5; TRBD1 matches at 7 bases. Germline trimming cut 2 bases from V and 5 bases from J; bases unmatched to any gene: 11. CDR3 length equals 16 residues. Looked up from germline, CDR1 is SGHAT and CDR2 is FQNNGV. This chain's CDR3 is CASSLNPGPGQETQYF. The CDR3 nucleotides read TGTGCCAGCAGCTTAAATCCAGGGCCGGGACAGGAGACCCAGTACTTC.

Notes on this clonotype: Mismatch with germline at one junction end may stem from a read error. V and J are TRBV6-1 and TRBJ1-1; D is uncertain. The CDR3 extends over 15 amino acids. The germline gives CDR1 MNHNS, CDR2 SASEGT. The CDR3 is CASNEEGGKNTEAFF. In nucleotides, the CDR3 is TGTGCCAGCAATGAAGAGGGAGGGAAAAACACTGAAGCTTTCTTT.

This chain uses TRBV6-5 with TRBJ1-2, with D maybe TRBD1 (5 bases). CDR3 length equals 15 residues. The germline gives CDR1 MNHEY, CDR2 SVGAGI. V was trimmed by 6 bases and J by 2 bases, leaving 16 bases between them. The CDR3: CASRSPGGVNYGYTF. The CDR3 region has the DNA TGTGCCAGCAGATCTCCCGGAGGGGTGAACTATGGCTACACCTTC.

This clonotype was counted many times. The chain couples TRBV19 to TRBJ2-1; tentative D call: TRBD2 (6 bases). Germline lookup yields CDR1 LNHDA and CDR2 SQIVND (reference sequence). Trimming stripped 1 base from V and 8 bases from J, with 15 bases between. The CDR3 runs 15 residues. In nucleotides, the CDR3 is TGTGCCAGTAGTATAGGAGGGGACTTGTTGGATGAGCAGTTCTTC. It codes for CASSIGGDLLDEQFF.

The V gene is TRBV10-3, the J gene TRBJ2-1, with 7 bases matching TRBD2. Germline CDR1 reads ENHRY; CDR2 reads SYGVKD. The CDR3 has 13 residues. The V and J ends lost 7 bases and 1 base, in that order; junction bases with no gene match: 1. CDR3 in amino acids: CAIMGGSYNEQFF. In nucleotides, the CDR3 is TGTGCCATCATGGGGGGGTCCTACAATGAGCAGTTCTTC.

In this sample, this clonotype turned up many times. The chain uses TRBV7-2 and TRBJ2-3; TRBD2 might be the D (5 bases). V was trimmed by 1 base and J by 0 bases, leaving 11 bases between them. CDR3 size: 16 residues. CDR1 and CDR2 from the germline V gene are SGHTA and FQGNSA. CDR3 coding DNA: TGTGCCAGCAGCTTAGAGCCGGGGATAAGCACAGATACGCAGTATTTT. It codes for CASSLEPGISTDTQYF.

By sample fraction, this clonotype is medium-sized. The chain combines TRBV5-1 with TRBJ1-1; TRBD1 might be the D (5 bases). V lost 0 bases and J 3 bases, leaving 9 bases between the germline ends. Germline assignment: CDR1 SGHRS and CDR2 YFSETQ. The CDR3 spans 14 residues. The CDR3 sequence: CASSLAGGYTEAFF. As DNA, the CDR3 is TGCGCCAGCAGCTTGGCTGGGGGGTACACTGAAGCTTTCTTT.

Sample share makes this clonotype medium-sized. The CDR3 reads CASSVRGIGHQPQHF. CDR3 DNA sequence: TGTGCCAGCAGTGTAAGGGGTATTGGGCATCAGCCCCAGCATTTT. V gene TRBV12-3 or TRBV12-4 combines with J gene TRBJ1-5; weak D call: TRBD1 (5 bases). Trimming left V 5 bases short and J 5 bases short, with 16 bases between. The length of the CDR3 is 15 residues.

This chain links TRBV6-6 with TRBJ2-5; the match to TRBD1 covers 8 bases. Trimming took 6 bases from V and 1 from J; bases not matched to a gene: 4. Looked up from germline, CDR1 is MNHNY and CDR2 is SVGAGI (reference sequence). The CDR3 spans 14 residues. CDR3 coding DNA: TGTGCCAGCAGAGACAGGGGACCCCAAGAGACCCAGTACTTC. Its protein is CASRDRGPQETQYF.

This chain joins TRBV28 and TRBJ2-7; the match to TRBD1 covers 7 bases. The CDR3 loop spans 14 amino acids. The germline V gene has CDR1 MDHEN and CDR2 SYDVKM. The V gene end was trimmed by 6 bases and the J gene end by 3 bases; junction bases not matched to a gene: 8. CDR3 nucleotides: TGTGCCAGCAGAAGACAGGGACGCGGCTACGAGCAGTACTTC. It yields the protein CASRRQGRGYEQYF.

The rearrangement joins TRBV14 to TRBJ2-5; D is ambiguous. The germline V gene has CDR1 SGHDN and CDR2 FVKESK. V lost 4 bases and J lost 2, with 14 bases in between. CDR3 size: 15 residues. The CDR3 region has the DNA TGTGCCAGCAGCCGCTCTAAGATGGGACAAGAGACCCAGTACTTC. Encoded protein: CASSRSKMGQETQYF.

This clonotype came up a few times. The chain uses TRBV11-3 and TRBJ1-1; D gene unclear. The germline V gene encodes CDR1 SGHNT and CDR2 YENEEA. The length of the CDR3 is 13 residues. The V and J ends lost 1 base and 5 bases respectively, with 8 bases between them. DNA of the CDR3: TGTGCCAGCAGCTTAGGGCGAGGTACTGAAGCTTTCTTT. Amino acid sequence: CASSLGRGTEAFF.

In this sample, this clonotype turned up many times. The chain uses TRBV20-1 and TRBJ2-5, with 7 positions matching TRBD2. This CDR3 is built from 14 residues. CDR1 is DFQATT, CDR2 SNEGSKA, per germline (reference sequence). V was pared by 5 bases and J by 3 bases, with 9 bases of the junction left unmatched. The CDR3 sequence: CSAAPLAGEETQYF. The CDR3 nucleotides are TGCAGTGCTGCCCCCCTGGCGGGGGAAGAGACCCAGTACTTC.

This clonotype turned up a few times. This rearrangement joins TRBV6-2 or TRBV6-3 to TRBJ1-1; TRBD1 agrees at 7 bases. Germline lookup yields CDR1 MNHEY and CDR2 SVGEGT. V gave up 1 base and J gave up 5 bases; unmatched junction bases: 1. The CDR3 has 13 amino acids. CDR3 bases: TGTGCCAGCAGTTACTTCAGGGGGACTGAAGCTTTCTTT. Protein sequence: CASSYFRGTEAFF.

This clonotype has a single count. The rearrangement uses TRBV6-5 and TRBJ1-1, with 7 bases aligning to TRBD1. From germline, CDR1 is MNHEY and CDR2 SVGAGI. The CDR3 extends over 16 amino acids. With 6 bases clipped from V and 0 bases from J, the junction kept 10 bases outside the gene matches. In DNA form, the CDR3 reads TGTGCCAGCAGACAGACACCCAGGGGGATGAACACTGAAGCTTTCTTT. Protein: CASRQTPRGMNTEAFF.

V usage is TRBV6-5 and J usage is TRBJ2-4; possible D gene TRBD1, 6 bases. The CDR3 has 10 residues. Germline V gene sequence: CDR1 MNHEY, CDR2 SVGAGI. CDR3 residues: CVLHEGDQYF. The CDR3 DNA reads TGTGTACTTCACGAGGGGGACCAGTACTTC.

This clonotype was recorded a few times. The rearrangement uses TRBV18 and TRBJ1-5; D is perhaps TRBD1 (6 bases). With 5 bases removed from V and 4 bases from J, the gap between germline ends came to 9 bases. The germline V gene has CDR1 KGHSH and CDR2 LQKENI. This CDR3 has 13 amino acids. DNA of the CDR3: TGTGCCAGCTCAGCCCAGGGGAATCAGCCCCAGCATTTT. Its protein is CASSAQGNQPQHF.

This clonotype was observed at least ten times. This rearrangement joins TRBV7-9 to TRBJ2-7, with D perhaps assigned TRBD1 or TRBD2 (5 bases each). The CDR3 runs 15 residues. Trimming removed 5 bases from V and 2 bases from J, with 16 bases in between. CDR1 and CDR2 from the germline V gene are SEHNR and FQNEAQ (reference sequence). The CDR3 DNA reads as TGTGCCAGCAGCCGACTCGGGGACGCCACCTACGAGCAGTACTTC. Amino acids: CASSRLGDATYEQYF.

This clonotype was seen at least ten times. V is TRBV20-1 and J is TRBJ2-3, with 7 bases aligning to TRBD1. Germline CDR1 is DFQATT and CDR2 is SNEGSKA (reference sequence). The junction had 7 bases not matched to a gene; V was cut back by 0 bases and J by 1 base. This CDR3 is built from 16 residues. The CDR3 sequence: CSARDYTGTGTDTQYF. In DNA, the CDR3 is TGCAGTGCTAGAGACTACACGGGGACAGGCACAGATACGCAGTATTTT.

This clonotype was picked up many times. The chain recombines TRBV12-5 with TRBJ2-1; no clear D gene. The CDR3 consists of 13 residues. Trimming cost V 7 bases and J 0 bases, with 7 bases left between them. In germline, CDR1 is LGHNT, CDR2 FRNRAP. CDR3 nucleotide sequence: TGTGCTAGTGCCTGGTACTCCTACAATGAGCAGTTCTTC. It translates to CASAWYSYNEQFF.

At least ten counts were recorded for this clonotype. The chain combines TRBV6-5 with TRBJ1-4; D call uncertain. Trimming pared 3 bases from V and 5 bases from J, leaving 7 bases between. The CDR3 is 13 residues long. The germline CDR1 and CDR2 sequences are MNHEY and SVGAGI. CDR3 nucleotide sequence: TGTGCCAGCAGTTATGGGGAGAATGAAAAACTGTTTTTT. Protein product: CASSYGENEKLFF.

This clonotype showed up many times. The CDR3, as DNA: TGCAGCGTTGACAGGGGGAGGATCTCCTACAATGAGCAGTTCTTC. It translates to CSVDRGRISYNEQFF. This chain connects TRBV29-1 to TRBJ2-1; perhaps TRBD1 as D (7 bases). In germline, CDR1 is SQVTM, CDR2 ANQGSEA. The CDR3 is 15 amino acids. Trimming took off 3 bases at V and 0 bases at J, with 12 bases between the two ends.

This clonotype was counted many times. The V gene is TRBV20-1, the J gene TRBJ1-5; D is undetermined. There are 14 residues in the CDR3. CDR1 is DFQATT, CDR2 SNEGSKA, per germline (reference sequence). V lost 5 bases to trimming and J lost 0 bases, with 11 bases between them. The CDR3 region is CSAYPGYSNQPQHF. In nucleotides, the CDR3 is TGCAGTGCTTATCCGGGATATAGCAATCAGCCCCAGCATTTT.

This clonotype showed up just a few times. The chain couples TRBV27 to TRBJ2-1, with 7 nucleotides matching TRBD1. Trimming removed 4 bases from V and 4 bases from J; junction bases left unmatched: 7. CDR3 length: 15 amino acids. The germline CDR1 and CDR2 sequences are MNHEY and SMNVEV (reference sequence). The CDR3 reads CASSYGQVAYNEQFF. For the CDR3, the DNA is TGTGCCAGCAGTTACGGACAGGTGGCTTACAATGAGCAGTTCTTC.

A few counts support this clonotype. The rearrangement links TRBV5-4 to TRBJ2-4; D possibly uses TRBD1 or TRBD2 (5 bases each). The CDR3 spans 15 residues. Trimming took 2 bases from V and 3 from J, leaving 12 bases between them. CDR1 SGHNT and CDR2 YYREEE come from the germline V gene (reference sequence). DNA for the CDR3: TGTGCCAGCAGCTTACCTCGGGGCGGCAAAAACATTCAGTACTTC. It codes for CASSLPRGGKNIQYF. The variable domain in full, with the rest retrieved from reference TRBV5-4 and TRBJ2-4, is ETGVTQSPTHLIKTRGQQVTLRCSSQSGHNTVSWYQQALGQGPQFIFQYYREEENGRGNFPPRFSGLQFPNYSSELNVNALELDDSALYLCASSLPRGGKNIQYFGAGTRLSVL.

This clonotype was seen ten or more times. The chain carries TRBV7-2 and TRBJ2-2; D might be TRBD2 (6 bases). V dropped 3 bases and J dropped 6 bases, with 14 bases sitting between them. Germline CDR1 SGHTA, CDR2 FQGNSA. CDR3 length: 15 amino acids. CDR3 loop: CASSFKSAGSGELFF. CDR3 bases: TGTGCCAGCAGCTTTAAGTCGGCGGGGTCCGGGGAGCTGTTTTTT. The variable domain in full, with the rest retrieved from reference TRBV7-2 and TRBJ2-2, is GAGVSQSPSNKVTEKGKDVELRCDPISGHTALYWYRQSLGQGLEFLIYFQGNSAPDKSGLPSDRFSAERTGGSVSTLTIQRTQQEDSAVYLCASSFKSAGSGELFFGEGSRLTVL.